Listed here are 4 T cell receptor beta chains from one sample, sequenced in a study of T cells expressing NK-cell markers. TCRdb reprocessed the 5' RACE reads and stores each CDR3 protein as one record, lacking DNA. The sample table includes about 260,000 distinct CDR3 sequences. Sequenced: blood T cells: a sorted CD56 or NKG2C T cell subset, CD4+ or CD8+ T cells, or bulk PBMC T cells (not recorded which). The source is a man aged 18-30 years in good health.

V is TRBV6-5 and J is TRBJ1-6; TCRdb indicates TRBD1, and absent DNA this call remains unverified. CDR1 MNHEY and CDR2 SVGAGI come from the germline V gene. This CDR3 is 15 amino acids long. The CDR3 is CASRLQGDLNSPLHF.

This chain links TRBV20-1 with TRBJ2-3; there is no DNA to check the TCRdb D call of TRBD1. CDR1 is DFQATT and CDR2 is SNEGSKA in the germline V gene (reference sequence). This CDR3 spans 14 amino acids. CDR3 amino acids: CSAPPVGRTDTQYF.

The chain is built from TRBV12-3 or TRBV12-4 and TRBJ2-1. This CDR3 has 14 amino acids. The chain's CDR3 is CASSLAMGNNEQFF.

The V and J genes are TRBV20-1 and TRBJ2-3. The CDR3 sequence is 15 residues long. CDR1 is DFQATT and CDR2 is SNEGSKA in the germline V gene (reference sequence). The CDR3 here is CSSSFPALSTDTQYF.